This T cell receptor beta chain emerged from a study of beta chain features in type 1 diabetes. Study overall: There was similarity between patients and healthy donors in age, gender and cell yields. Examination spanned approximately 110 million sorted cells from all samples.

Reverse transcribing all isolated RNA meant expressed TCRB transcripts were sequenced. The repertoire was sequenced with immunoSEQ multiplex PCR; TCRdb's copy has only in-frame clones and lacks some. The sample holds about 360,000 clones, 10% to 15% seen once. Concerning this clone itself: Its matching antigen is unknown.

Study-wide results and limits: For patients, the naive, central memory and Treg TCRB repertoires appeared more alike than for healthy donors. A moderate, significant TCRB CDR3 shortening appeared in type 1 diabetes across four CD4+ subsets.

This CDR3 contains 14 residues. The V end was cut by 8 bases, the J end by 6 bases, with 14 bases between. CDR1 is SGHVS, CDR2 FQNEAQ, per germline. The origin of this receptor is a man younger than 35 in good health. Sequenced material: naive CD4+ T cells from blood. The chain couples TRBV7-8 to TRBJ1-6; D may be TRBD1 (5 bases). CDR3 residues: CASRPGLINSPLHF. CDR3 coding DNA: TGTGCCAGCCGACCGGGACTGATTAATTCACCCCTCCACTTT. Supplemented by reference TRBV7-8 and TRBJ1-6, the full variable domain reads GAGVSQSPRYKVAKRGQDVALRCDPISGHVSLFWYQQALGQGPEFLTYFQNEAQLDKSGLPSDRFFAERPEGSVSTLKIQRTQQEDSAVYLCASRPGLINSPLHFGNGTRLTVT.